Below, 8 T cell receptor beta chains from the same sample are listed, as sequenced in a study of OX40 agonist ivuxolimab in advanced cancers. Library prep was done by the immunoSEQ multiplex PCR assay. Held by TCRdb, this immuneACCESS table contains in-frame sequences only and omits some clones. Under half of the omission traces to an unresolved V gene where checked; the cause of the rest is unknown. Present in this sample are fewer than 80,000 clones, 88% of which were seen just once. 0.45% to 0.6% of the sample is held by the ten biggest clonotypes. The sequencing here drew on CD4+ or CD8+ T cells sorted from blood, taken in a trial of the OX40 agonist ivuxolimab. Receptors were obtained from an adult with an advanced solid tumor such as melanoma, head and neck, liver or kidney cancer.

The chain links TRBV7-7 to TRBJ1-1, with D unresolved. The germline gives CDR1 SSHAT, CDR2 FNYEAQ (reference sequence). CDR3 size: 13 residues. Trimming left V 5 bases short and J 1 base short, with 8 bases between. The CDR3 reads CASSPSPNTEAFF. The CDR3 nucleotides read TGTGCCAGCAGCCCTAGTCCGAACACTGAAGCTTTCTTT.

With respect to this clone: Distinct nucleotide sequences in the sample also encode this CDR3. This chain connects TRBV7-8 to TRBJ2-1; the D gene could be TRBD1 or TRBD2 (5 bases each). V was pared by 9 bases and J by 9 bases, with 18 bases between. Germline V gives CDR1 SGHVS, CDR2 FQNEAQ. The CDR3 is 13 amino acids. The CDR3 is CASRLEGPGEQFF. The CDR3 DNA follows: TGTGCCAGTAGACTCGAGGGGCCAGGTGAGCAGTTCTTC. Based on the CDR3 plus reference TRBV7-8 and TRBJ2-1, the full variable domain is GAGVSQSPRYKVAKRGQDVALRCDPISGHVSLFWYQQALGQGPEFLTYFQNEAQLDKSGLPSDRFFAERPEGSVSTLKIQRTQQEDSAVYLCASRLEGPGEQFFGPGTRLTVL.

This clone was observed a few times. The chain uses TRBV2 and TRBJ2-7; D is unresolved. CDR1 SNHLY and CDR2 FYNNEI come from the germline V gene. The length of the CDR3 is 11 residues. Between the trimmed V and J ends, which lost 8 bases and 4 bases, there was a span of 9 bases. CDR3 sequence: CASLSGYEQYF. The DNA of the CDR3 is TGTGCCAGCCTATCCGGGTACGAGCAGTACTTC.

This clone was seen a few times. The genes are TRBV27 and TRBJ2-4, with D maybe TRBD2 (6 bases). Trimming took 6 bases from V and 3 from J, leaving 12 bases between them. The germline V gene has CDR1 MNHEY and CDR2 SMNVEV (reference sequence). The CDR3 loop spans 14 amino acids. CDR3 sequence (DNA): TGTGCCAGCAGGCCGGCCGGGGGCAAAAACATTCAGTACTTC. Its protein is CASRPAGGKNIQYF.

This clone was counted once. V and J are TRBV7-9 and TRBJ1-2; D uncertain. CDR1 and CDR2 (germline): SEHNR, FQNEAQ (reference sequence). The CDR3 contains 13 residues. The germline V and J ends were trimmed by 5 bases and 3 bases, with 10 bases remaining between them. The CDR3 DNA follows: TGTGCCAGCAGCCCCATTGCGGACTATGGCTACACCTTC. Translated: CASSPIADYGYTF.

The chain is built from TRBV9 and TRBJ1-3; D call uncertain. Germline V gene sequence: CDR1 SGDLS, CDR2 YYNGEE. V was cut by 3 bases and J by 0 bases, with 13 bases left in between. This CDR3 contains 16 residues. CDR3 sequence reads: CASSDPRQPSGNTIYF. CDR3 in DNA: TGTGCCAGCAGCGACCCCAGGCAACCCTCTGGAAACACCATATATTTT. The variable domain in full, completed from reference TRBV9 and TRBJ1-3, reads DSGVTQTPKHLITATGQRVTLRCSPRSGDLSVYWYQQSLDQGLQFLIQYYNGEERAKGNILERFSAQQFPDLHSELNLSSLELGDSALYFCASSDPRQPSGNTIYFGEGSWLTVV.

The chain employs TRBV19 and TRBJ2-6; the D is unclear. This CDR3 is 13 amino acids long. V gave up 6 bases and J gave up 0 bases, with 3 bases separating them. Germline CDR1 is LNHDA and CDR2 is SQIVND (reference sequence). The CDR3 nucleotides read TGTGCCAGTAGGAGCTCTGGGGCCAACGTCCTGACTTTC. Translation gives CASRSSGANVLTF.

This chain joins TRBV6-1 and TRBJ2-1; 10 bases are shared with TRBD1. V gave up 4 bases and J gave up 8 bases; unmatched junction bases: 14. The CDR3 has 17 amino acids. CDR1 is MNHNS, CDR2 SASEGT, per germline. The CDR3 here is CASSAVLRDRGRDEQFF. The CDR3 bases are TGTGCCAGCAGTGCCGTTCTACGGGACAGGGGCAGAGATGAGCAGTTCTTC.